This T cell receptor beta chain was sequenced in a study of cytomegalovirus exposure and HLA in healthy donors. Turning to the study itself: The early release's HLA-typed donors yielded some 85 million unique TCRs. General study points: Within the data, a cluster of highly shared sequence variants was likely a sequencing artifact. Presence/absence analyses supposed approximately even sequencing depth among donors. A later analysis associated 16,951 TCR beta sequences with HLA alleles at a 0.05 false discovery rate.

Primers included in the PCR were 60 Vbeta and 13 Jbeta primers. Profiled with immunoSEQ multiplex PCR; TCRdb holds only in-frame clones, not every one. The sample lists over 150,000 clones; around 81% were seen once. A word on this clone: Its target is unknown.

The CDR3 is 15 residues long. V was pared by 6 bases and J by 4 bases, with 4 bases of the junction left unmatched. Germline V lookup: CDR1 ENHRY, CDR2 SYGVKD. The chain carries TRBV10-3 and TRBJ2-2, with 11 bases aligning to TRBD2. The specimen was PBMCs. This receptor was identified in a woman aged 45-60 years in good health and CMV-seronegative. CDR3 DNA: TGTGCCATCAGCGAGGGACTAGCGGTCACCGGGGAGCTGTTTTTT. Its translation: CAISEGLAVTGELFF.